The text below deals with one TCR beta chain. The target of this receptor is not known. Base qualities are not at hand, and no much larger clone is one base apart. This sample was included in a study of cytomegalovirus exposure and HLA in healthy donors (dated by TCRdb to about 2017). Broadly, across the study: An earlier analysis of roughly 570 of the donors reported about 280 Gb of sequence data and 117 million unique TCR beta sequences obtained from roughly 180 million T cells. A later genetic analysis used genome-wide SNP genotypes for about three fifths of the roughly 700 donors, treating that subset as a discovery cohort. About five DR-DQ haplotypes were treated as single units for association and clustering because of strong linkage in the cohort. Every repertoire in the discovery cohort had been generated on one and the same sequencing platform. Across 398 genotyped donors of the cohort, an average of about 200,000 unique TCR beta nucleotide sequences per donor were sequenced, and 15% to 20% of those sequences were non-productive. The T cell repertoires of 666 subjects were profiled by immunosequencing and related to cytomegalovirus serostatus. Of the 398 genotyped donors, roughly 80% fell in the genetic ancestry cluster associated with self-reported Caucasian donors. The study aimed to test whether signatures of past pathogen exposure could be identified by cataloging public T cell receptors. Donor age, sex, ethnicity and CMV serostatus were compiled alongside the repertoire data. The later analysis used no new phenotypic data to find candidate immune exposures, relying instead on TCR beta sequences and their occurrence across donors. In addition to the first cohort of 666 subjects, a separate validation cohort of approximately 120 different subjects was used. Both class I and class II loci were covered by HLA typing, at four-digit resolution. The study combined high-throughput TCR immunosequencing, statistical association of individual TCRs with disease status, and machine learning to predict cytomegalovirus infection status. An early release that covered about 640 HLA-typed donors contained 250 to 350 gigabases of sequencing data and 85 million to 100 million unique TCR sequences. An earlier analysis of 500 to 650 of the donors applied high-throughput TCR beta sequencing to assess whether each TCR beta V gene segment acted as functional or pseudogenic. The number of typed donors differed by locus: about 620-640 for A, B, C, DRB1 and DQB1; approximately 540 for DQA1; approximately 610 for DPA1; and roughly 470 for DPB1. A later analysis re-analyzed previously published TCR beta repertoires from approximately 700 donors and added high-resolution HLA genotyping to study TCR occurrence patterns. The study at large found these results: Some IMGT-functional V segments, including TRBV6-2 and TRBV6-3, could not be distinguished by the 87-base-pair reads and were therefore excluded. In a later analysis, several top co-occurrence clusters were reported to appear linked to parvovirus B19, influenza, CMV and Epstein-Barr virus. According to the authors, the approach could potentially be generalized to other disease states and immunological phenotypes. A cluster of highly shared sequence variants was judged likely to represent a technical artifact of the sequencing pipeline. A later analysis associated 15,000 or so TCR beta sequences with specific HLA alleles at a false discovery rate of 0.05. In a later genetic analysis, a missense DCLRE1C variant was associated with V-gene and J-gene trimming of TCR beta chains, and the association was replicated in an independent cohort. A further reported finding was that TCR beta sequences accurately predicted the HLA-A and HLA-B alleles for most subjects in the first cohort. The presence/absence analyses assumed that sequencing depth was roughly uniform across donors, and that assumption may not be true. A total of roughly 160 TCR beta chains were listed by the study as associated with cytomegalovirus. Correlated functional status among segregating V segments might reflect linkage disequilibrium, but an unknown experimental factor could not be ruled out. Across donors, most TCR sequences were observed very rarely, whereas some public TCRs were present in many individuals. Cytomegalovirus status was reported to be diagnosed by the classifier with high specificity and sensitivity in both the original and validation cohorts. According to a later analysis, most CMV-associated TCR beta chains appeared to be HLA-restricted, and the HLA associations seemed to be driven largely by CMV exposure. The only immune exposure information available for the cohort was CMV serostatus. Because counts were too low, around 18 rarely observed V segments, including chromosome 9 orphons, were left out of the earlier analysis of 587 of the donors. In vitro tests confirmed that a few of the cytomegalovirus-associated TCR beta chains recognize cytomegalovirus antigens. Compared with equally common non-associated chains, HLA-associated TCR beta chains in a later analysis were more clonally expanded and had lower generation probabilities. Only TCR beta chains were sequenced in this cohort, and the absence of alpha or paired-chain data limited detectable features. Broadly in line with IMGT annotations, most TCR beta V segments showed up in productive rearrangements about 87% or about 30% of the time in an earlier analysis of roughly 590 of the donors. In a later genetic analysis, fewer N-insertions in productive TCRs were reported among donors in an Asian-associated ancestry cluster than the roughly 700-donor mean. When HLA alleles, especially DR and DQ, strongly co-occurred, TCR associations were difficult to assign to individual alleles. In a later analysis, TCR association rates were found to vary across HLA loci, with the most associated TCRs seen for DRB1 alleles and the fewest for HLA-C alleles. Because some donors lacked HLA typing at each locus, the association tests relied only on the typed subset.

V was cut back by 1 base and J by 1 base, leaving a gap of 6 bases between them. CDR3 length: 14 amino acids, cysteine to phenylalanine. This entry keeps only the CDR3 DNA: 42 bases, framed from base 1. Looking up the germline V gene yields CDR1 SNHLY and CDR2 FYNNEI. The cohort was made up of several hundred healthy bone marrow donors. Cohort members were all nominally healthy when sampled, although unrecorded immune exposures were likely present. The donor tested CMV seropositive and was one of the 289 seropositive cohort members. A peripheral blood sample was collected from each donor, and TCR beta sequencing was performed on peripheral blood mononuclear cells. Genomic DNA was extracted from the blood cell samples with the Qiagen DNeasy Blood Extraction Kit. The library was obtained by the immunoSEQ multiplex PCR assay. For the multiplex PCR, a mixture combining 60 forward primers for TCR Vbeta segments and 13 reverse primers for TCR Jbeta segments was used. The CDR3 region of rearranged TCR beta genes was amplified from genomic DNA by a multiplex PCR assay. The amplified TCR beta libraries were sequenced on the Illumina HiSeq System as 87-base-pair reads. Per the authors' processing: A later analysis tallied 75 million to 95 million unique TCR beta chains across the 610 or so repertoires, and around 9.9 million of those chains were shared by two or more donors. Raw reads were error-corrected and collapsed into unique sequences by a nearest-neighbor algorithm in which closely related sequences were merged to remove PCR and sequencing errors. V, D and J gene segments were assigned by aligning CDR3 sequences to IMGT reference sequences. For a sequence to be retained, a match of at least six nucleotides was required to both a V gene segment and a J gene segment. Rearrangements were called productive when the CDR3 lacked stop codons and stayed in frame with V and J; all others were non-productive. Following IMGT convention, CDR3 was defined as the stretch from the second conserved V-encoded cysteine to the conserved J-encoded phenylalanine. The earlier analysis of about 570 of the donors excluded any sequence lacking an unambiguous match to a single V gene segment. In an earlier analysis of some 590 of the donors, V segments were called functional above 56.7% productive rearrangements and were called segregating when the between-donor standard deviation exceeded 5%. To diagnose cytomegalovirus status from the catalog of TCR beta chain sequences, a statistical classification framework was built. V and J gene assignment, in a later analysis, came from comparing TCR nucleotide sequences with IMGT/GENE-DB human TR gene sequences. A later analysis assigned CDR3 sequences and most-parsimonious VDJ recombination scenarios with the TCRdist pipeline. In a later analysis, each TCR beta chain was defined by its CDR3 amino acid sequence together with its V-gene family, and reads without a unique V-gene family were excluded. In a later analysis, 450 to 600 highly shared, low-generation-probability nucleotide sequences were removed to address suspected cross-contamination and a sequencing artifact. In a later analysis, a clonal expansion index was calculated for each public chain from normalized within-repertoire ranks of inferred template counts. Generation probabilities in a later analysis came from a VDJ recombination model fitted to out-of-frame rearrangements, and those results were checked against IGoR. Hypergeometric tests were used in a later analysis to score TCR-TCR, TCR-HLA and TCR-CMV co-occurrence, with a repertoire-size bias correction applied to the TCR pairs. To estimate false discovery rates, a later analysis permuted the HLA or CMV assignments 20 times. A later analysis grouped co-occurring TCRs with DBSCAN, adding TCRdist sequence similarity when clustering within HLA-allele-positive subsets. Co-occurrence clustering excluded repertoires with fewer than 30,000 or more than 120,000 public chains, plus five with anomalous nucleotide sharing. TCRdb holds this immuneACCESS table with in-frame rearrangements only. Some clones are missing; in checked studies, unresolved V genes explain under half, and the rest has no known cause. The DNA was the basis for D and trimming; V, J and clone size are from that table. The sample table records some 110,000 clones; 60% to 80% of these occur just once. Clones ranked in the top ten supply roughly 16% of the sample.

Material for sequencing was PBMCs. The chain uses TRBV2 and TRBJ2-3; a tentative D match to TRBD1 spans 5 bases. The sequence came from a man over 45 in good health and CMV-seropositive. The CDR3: CASSEGTRTDTQYF. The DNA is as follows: TGTGCCAGCAGTGAAGGGACACGCACAGATACGCAGTATTTT.